Following are 9 T cell receptor beta chains from one sample sequenced in a study of blood T cell repertoires in COVID-19. Method: immunoSEQ multiplex PCR; TCRdb's copy keeps in-frame clones and lacks some. The sample consists of some 190,000 clones, more than 75% of them appearing once. Sequencing was carried out using peripheral blood. All receptors derive from a woman aged 55-70 years with COVID-19, enrolled during active disease.

About this clone itself: The same CDR3 is also encoded by other DNA sequences in this sample. The V and J genes are TRBV15 and TRBJ2-7, with TRBD2 as a possible D gene (5 bases). Germline lookup yields CDR1 LNHNV and CDR2 YYDKDF (reference sequence). Deletions cut 0 bases from V and 7 bases from J, with 10 bases between. CDR3 length equals 13 residues. This chain's CDR3 is CATSRDRGGEQYV. The CDR3 DNA follows: TGTGCCACCAGCAGAGATCGAGGCGGGGAGCAGTACGTC.

CDR3 nucleotide sequence: TGTGCCAGCAGCTTGCAGGGGGCTTCCACCGGGGAGCTGTTTTTT. The encoded protein is CASSLQGASTGELFF. This sequence joins TRBV5-4 and TRBJ2-2; 8 bases align to TRBD1. CDR3 length: 15 residues. Germline CDR1 is SGHNT and CDR2 is YYREEE (reference sequence). V shed 1 base and J 4 bases; nucleotides not matched to a gene: 3. The full variable domain, completed using reference TRBV5-4 and TRBJ2-2, is ETGVTQSPTHLIKTRGQQVTLRCSSQSGHNTVSWYQQALGQGPQFIFQYYREEENGRGNFPPRFSGLQFPNYSSELNVNALELDDSALYLCASSLQGASTGELFFGEGSRLTVL.

This chain joins TRBV30 and TRBJ1-2, with D unclear. The CDR3 is 14 amino acids. V was pared by 2 bases and J by 4 bases, with 14 bases between. Per germline, CDR1 GTSNPN and CDR2 SVGIG (reference sequence). The CDR3 protein is CAWSLSVDFYGYTF. CDR3 DNA sequence: TGTGCCTGGAGTCTGTCGGTCGATTTCTATGGCTACACCTTC.

The V and J genes are TRBV27 and TRBJ1-6; D uncertain. CDR1 is MNHEY and CDR2 is SMNVEV in the germline V gene (reference sequence). The germline V and J ends were trimmed by 3 bases and 7 bases, with 7 bases remaining between them. The CDR3 length is 13 residues. In DNA, the CDR3 is TGTGCCAGCAGTTTCTTTAGCAATTCACCCCTCCACTTT. Protein product: CASSFFSNSPLHF.

The chain links TRBV5-1 to TRBJ1-2, with D tentatively TRBD1 (6 bases). V was clipped by 4 bases and J by 8 bases, with 18 bases between them. This CDR3 spans 14 amino acids. Germline loops: CDR1 SGHRS, CDR2 YFSETQ. The CDR3 DNA is TGCGCCAGCAGCACAGGGTCGGGGCCGCGGGGCTACACCTTC. Amino acids: CASSTGSGPRGYTF.

The gene calls are TRBV7-6 and TRBJ2-7; 10 bases align to TRBD2. The CDR3 runs to 14 residues. Germline V CDR1 and CDR2: SGHVS, FNYEAQ. V lost 0 bases to trimming and J lost 6 bases; unmatched junction nucleotides: 2. The CDR3 nucleotides are TGTGCCAGCAGCTTAGCCGAGCGGGAGGGCGAGCAGTACTTC. Translation: CASSLAEREGEQYF.

CDR3 DNA: TGTGCCAGTAGTATAAGAGGGGGCGAGACCCAGTACTTC. Amino acids: CASSIRGGETQYF. The chain links TRBV19 to TRBJ2-5, with 7 bases lining up with TRBD1. Germline CDR1 and CDR2: LNHDA and SQIVND (reference sequence). V gave up 2 bases and J gave up 5 bases; unmatched junction bases: 2. This CDR3 contains 13 residues.

The J gene is TRBJ1-2, the V gene TRBV5-1, with 9 bases aligning to TRBD1. This CDR3 is built from 15 residues. J was trimmed by 3 bases and V by 0 bases; bases with no gene match: 3. Germline V gene lookup returns CDR1 SGHRS and CDR2 YFSETQ. The CDR3 sequence is CASSLAGTGHYGYTF. The CDR3 bases are TGCGCCAGCAGCTTGGCCGGGACAGGGCACTATGGCTACACCTTC.

Turning to this clone: Given a much more abundant clone one base away, this may be a read error. The chain links TRBV7-9 to TRBJ1-5; D call uncertain. The ends were cut back, 1 base at V and 2 bases at J, with 6 bases in the middle. The V gene's germline CDR1 is SEHNR and CDR2 FQNEAQ (reference sequence). The CDR3 totals 14 residues. The CDR3 DNA sequence: TGTGCCAGCAGCTTAGAGGGAGGCAATCAGCCCCAGCATTTT. Translating it yields CASSLEGGNQPQHF.